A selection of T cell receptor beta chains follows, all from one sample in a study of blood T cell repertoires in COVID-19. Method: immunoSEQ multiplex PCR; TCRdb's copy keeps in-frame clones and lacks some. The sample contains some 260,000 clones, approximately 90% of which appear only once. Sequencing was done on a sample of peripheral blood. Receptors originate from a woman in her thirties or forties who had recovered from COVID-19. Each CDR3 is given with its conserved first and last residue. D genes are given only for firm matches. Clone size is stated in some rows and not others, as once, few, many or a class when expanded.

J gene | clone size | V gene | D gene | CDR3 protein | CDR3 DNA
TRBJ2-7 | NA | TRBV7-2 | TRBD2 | CASSFGGGPGLLGVEQYF | TGTGCCAGCAGCTTCGGGGGGGGCCCGGGGTTATTAGGGGTCGAGCAGTACTTC
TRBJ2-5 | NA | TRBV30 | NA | CAWTGSGETQYF | TGTGCCTGGACGGGTAGTGGGGAGACCCAGTACTTC
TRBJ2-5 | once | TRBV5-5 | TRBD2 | CASTGGGQQETQYF | TGTGCCAGCACCGGGGGGGGGCAGCAAGAGACCCAGTACTTC
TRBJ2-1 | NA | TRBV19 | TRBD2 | CASSTTSGRANEQFF | TGTGCCAGTAGTACGACTAGCGGGAGGGCTAATGAGCAGTTCTTC
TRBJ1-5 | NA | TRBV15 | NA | CATSGGSGNQPQHF | TGTGCCACCAGCGGGGGGAGCGGCAATCAGCCCCAGCATTTT
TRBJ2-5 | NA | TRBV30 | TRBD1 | CAWVQGAGETQYF | TGTGCCTGGGTTCAGGGGGCCGGGGAGACCCAGTACTTC
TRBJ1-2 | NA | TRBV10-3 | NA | CAISESRNYGYTF | TGTGCCATCAGTGAGAGCCGTAACTATGGCTACACCTTC
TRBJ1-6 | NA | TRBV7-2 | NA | CASSAPRGSSYNSPLHF | TGTGCCAGCAGCGCCCCCAGGGGCAGCTCCTATAATTCACCCCTCCACTTT
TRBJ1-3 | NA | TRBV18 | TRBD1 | CASARGLDPGNTIYF | TGTGCCAGCGCCAGGGGGCTCGATCCTGGAAACACCATATATTTT
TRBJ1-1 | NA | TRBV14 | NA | CATKDIGGTEAFF | TGTGCCACCAAAGACATCGGGGGCACTGAAGCTTTCTTT
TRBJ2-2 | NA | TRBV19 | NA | CASSTPRDRRAGELFF | TGTGCCAGTAGTACCCCACGGGACCGGAGGGCCGGGGAGCTGTTTTTT
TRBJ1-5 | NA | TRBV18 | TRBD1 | CASSQRQGGGQPQHF | TGTGCCAGCTCGCAAAGACAGGGGGGGGGACAGCCCCAGCATTTT
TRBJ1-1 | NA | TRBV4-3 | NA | CASSLHRGRFTEAFF | TGCGCCAGCAGCCTCCACCGAGGGAGATTCACTGAAGCTTTCTTT
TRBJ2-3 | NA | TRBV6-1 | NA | CASSEGAGMTDTQYF | TGTGCCAGCAGTGAAGGGGCAGGGATGACAGATACGCAGTATTTT
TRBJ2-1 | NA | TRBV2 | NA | CAASHRGGYNEQFF | TGTGCCGCCAGCCACAGGGGGGGGTACAATGAGCAGTTCTTC
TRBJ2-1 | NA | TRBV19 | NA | CASSISLARSYNEQFF | TGTGCCAGTAGTATTTCCCTAGCGAGGTCCTACAATGAGCAGTTCTTC
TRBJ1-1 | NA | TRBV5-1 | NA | CASSPAVGGVANTEAFF | TGCGCCAGCAGCCCAGCGGTAGGTGGCGTGGCGAACACTGAAGCTTTCTTT
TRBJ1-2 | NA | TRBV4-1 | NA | CATGGGTNYGYTF | TGCGCCACCGGGGGGGGAACTAACTATGGCTACACCTTC
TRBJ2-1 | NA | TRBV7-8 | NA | CASGGAGTWHNEQFF | TGTGCCAGCGGAGGGGCCGGGACCTGGCACAATGAGCAGTTCTTC
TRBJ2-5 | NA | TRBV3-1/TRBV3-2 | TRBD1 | CASSPLPGTGGRETQYF | TGTGCCAGCAGCCCCCTGCCCGGGACAGGGGGTCGGGAGACCCAGTACTTC
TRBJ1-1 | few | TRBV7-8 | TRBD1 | CASSLWDSERPGTEAFF | TGTGCCAGCAGCTTATGGGACAGCGAACGACCAGGCACTGAAGCTTTCTTT
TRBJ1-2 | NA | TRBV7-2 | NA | CASSLALGQVGYTF | TGTGCCAGCAGCTTAGCGTTGGGGCAGGTCGGCTACACCTTC
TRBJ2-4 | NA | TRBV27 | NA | CASSPPGRLGDIQYF | TGTGCCAGCAGTCCCCCCGGCAGGTTGGGAGACATTCAGTACTTC
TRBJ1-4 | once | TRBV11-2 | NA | CASSLGGSNEKLFF | TGTGCCAGCAGCTTAGGCGGATCTAATGAAAAACTGTTTTTT
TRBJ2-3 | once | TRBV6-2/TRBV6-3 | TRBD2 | CASSPGLAVQYF | TGTGCCAGCAGCCCCGGACTAGCGGTGCAGTATTTT
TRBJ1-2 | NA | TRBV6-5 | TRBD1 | CASTAQMGTGSGYTF | TGTGCCAGCACCGCCCAGATGGGGACAGGGAGTGGCTACACCTTC
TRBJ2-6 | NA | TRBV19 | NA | CASSTGVGANVLTF | TGTGCCAGTAGTACGGGGGTGGGGGCCAACGTCCTGACTTTC
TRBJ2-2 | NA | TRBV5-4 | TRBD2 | CASSLPLAGPTGELFF | TGTGCCAGCAGCTTGCCTCTAGCGGGCCCCACCGGGGAGCTGTTTTTT
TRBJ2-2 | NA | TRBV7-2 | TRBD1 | CASSFRQGAGGELFF | TGTGCCAGCAGCTTCCGCCAGGGGGCCGGCGGGGAGCTGTTTTTT
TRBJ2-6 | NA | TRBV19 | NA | CASSMGQASGANVLTF | TGTGCCAGTAGTATGGGCCAGGCCTCTGGGGCCAACGTCCTGACTTTC
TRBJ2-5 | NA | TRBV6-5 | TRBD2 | CASSSLAGGETQYF | TGTGCCAGCAGTTCACTAGCGGGAGGGGAGACCCAGTACTTC
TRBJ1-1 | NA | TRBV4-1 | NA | CATGHLNTEAFF | TGCGCCACGGGACACTTGAACACTGAAGCTTTCTTT
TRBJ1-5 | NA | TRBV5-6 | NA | CASSSQGWSNQPQHF | TGTGCCAGCAGCTCACAGGGTTGGTCCAATCAGCCCCAGCATTTT
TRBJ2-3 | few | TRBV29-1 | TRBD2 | CSVGLAGVPDTQYF | TGCAGCGTAGGACTAGCGGGAGTGCCAGATACGCAGTATTTT
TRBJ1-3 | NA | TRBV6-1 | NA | CASSEAPPGGGNTIYF | TGTGCCAGCAGTGAAGCCCCCCCGGGGGGGGGAAACACCATATATTTT
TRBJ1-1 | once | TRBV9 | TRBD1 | CASSPEDRTVLNTEAFF | TGTGCCAGCAGCCCCGAGGACAGGACAGTCCTTAACACTGAAGCTTTCTTT
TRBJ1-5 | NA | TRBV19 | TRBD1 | CASSIRAGGVNQPQHF | TGTGCCAGTAGTATTAGGGCAGGGGGCGTCAATCAGCCCCAGCATTTT
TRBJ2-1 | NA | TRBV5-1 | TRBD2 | CASSYGTSGSNEQFF | TGCGCCAGCAGCTACGGGACTAGCGGGAGCAATGAGCAGTTCTTC
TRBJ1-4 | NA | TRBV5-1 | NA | CASSLQEGEKLFF | TGCGCCAGCAGCTTGCAGGAGGGGGAAAAACTGTTTTTT
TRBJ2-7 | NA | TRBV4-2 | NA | CASSQVGAGRGTYEQYF | TGTGCCAGCAGCCAAGTGGGGGCTGGGCGGGGGACCTACGAGCAGTACTTC
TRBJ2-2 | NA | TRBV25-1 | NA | CASSTYRQANTGELFF | TGTGCCAGCAGTACATACCGACAGGCGAACACCGGGGAGCTGTTTTTT
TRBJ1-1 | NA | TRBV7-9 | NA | CASSLRSGGGNTEAFF | TGTGCCAGCAGCTTACGGTCGGGGGGCGGTAACACTGAAGCTTTCTTT
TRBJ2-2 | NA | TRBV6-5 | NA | CASRSGVAGELFF | TGTGCCAGCAGGTCAGGGGTGGCCGGGGAGCTGTTTTTT
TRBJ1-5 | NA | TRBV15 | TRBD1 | CATSRDRGQGNQPQHF | TGTGCCACCAGCAGAGATCGTGGACAGGGGAATCAGCCCCAGCATTTT
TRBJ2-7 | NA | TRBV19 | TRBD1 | CASSMGGQGTYEQYF | TGTGCCAGTAGTATGGGGGGACAGGGAACCTACGAGCAGTACTTC
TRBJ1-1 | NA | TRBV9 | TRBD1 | CASSVWERAGGTEAFF | TGTGCCAGCAGCGTGTGGGAGAGGGCAGGGGGGACTGAAGCTTTCTTT
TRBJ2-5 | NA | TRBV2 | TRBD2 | CASSVKSGTRQETQYF | TGTGCCAGCAGCGTCAAGAGCGGGACTCGACAAGAGACCCAGTACTTC
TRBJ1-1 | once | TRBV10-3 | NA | CATRPKPGTDRKGAFF | TGTGCCACCAGACCGAAGCCCGGGACTGATAGGAAGGGAGCTTTCTTT
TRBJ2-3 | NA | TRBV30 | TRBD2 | CAWNRLAGAPSTDTQYF | TGTGCCTGGAACCGGCTAGCGGGGGCCCCTAGCACAGATACGCAGTATTTT